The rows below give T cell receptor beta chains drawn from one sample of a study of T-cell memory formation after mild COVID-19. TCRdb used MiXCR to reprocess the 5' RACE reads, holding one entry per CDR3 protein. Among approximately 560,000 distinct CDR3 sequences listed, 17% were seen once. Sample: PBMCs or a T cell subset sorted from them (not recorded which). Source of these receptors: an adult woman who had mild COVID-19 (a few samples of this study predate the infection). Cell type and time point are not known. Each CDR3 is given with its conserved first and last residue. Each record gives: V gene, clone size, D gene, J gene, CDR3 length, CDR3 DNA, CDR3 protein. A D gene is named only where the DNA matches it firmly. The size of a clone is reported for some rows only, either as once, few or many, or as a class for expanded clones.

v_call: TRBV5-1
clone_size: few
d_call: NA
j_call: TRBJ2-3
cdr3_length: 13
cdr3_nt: TGCGCCAGCAGCTTTACTCAGGGTGAAGAGCAGTATTTT
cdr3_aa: CASSFTQGEEQYF

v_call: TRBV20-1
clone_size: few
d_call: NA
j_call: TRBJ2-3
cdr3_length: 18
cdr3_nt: TGCAGTGCTAGGCTCTTGAGGCTCGAGGCGGGGAACACAGATACGCAGTATTTT
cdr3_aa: CSARLLRLEAGNTDTQYF

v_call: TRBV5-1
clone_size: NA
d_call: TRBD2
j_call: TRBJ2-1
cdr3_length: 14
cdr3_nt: TGCGCCAGCAGGGCCGGGACTAGCGAGTCCGAGCAGTTCTTC
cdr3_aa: CASRAGTSESEQFF

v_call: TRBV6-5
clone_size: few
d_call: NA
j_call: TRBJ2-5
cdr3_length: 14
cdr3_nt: TGTGCCAGCAGTACCTCGGGGAACCAAGAGACCCAGTACTTC
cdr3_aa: CASSTSGNQETQYF

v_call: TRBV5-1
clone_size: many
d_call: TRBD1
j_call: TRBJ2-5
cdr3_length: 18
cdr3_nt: TGCGCCAGCAGCTCAAAACCGGGACAGGGAGGAGCATGGGAGACCCAGTACTTC
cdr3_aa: CASSSKPGQGGAWETQYF

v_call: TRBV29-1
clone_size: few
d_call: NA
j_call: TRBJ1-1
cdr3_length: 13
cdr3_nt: TGCAGCGTTTCGAACTGGGGGAACACTGAAGCTTTCTTT
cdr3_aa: CSVSNWGNTEAFF

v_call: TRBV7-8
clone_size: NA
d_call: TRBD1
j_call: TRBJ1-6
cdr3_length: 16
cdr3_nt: TGTGCCAGCAGCCTTAGGACAGGGGGCGCATTTTCACCCCTCCACTTT
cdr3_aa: CASSLRTGGAFSPLHF

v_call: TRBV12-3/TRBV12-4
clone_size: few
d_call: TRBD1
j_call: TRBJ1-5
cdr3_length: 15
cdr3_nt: TGTGCCAGCAGTCCCAACCGACAGGGCGGTCAGCCCCAGCATTTT
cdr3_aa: CASSPNRQGGQPQHF

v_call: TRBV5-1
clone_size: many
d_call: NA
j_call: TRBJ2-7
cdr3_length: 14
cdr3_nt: TGCGCCAGCAGCTTGGATCAGTGGCCCTACGAGCAGTACTTC
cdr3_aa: CASSLDQWPYEQYF

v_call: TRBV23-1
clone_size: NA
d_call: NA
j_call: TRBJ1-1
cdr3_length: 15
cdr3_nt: TGCGCCAGCAGCCGACAGACTATTATGAACACTGAAGCTTTCTTT
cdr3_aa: CASSRQTIMNTEAFF

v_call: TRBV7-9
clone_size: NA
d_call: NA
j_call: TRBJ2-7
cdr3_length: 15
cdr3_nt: TGTGCCAGCAGCTTGGGGTTCGGGGAAAGATACGAGCAGTACTTC
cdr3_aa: CASSLGFGERYEQYF

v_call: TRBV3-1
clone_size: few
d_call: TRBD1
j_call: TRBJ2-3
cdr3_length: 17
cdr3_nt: TGTGCCAGCAGCCAAGGGCTACAGGGGGCTAAGTCAGATACGCAGTATTTT
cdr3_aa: CASSQGLQGAKSDTQYF

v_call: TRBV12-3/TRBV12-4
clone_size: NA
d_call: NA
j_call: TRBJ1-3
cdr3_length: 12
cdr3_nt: TGTGCCAGCAGTTTCTTTGGAAACACCATATATTTT
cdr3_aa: CASSFFGNTIYF

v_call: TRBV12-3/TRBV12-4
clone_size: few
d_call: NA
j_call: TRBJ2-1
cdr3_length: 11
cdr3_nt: TGTGCCAGCAGTTTCTTTAATGAGCAGTTCTTC
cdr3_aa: CASSFFNEQFF

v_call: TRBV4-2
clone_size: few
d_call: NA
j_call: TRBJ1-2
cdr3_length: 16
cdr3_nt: TGTGCCAGCAGCCAAGACGAATCGGGTACAGCCCATGGCTACACCTTC
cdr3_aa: CASSQDESGTAHGYTF

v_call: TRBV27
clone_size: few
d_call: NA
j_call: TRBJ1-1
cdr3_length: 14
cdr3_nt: TGTGCCAGCAGCTACGGAAGCCAGAACACTGAAGCTTTCTTT
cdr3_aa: CASSYGSQNTEAFF

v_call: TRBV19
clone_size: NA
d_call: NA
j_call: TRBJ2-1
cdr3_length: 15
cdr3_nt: TGTGCCAGTACTCAACAGGGTTGGACCTACAATGAGCAGTTCTTC
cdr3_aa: CASTQQGWTYNEQFF

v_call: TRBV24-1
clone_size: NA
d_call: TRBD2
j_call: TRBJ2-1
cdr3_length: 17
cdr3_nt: TGTGCCACCAGTGACCCCACAGCGGGGGGGCTCTACAATGAGCAGTTCTTC
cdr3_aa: CATSDPTAGGLYNEQFF

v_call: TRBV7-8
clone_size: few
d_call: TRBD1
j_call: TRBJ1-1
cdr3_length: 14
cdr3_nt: TGTGCCAGCAGCTTAGCGGGACAGCCTCTGAAAGCTTTCTTT
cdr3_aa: CASSLAGQPLKAFF

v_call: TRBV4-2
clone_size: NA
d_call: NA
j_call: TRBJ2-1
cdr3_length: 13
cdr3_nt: TGTGCCAGCAGACTCGGGGGTGACAATGAGCAGTTCTTC
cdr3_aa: CASRLGGDNEQFF

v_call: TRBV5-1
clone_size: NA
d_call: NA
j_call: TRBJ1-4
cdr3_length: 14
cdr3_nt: TGCGCCAGCAGCTTCACAGGATCGAATGAAAAACTGTTTTTT
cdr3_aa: CASSFTGSNEKLFF

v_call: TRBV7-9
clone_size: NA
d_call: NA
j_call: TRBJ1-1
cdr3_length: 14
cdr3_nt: TGTGCCAGCAGCCCCTCCTCGGGCCATCCTGAAGCTTTCTTT
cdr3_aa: CASSPSSGHPEAFF

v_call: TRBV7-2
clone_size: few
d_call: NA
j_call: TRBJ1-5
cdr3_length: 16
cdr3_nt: TGTGCCAGCAGCTCCCGGACAGTCCATAGCAATCAGCCCCAGCATTTT
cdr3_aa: CASSSRTVHSNQPQHF

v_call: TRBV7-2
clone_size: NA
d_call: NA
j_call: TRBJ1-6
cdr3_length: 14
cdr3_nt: TGTGCCAGCAGCCCCCAGAGGAACAATTCACCCCTCCACTTT
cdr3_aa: CASSPQRNNSPLHF

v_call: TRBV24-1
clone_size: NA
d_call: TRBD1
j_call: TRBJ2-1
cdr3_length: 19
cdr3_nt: TGTGCCACCAGTGATTTAGAGGTCGATCGACAGGGGGTTGGAAATGAGCAGTTCTTC
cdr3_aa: CATSDLEVDRQGVGNEQFF

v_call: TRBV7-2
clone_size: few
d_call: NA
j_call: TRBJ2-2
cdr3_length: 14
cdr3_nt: TGTGCCAGCAGACCCCGGGGGAACACCGGGGAGCTGTTTTTT
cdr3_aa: CASRPRGNTGELFF

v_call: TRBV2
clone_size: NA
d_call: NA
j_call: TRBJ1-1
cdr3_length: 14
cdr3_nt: TGTGCCAGCAGTGTTAAGGAAATGAACACTGAAGCTTTCTTT
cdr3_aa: CASSVKEMNTEAFF

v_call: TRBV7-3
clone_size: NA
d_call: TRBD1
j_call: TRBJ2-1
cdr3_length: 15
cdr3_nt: TGTGCCAGCAGCTCCCCCCGGGACAGGGGAAATGAGCAGTTCTTC
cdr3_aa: CASSSPRDRGNEQFF

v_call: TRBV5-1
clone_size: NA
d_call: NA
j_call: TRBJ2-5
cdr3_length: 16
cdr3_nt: TGCGCCAGCAGCGGCGTCGGTTTGGAAAGGGAAGAGACCCAGTACTTC
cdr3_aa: CASSGVGLEREETQYF

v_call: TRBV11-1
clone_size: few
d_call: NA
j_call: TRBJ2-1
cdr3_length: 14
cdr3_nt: TGTGCCAGCAGAACTCCGGGCCATCCCTATGAGCAGTTCTTC
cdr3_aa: CASRTPGHPYEQFF

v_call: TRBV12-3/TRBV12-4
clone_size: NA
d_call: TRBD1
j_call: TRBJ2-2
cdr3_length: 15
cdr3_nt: TGTGCCAGCAGGATGCAGGGGGCTGTGACCGGGGAGCTGTTTTTT
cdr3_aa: CASRMQGAVTGELFF

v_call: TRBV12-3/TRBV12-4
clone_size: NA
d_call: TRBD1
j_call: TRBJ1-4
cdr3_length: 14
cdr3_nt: TGTGCCAGCAGTTTTCGACAGGGAAATGAAAAACTGTTTTTT
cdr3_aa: CASSFRQGNEKLFF

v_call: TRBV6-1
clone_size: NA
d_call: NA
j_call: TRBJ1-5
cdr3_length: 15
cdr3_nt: TGTGCCAGCAGTGAGGGCAGCACCTACAATCAGCCCCAGCATTTT
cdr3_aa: CASSEGSTYNQPQHF

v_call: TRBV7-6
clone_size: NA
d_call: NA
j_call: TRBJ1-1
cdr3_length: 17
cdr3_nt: TGTGCCAGCAGCTTAGCGGGGGTCCTGGGGATGAACACTGAAGCTTTCTTT
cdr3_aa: CASSLAGVLGMNTEAFF

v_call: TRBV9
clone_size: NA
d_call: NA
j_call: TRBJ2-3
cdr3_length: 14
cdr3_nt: TGTGCCAGCAGCGTAGGGCCAGACACAGATACGCAGTATTTT
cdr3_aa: CASSVGPDTDTQYF

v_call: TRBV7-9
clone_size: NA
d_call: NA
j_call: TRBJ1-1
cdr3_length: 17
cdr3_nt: TGTGCCAGCAGCTTTTTATCCCCGGGGCGGATGAACACTGAAGCTTTCTTT
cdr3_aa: CASSFLSPGRMNTEAFF

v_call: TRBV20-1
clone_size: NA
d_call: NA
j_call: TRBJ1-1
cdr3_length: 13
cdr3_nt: TGCAGTGCTAGTCTGTCAGGGAGGAATGAAGCTTTCTTT
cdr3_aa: CSASLSGRNEAFF

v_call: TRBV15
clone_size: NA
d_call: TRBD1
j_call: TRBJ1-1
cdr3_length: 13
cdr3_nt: TGTGCCACAACGACAGGGACGAACACTGAAGCTTTCTTT
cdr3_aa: CATTTGTNTEAFF

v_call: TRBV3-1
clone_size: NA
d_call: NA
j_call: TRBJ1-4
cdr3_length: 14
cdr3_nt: TGTGCCAGCAGTGCGGACTCAACTAATGAAAAACTGTTTTTT
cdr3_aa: CASSADSTNEKLFF

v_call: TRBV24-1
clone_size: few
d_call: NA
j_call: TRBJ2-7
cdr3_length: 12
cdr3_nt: TGTGCCCCCCAGGGGGGAGCCTACGAGCAGTACTTC
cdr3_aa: CAPQGGAYEQYF

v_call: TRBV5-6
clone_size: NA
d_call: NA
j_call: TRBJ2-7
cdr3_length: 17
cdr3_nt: TGTGCCAGCAGCCAGCCTCCGGGACTTCCCGATTCCTACGAGCAGTACTTC
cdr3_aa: CASSQPPGLPDSYEQYF

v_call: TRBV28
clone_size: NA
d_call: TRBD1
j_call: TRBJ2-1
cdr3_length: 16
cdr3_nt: TGTGCCAGCACCGCAGCCGGGACAGGGGTAGGCAATGAGCAGTTCTTC
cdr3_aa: CASTAAGTGVGNEQFF

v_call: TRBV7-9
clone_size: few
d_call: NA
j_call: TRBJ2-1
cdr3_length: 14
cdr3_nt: TGTGCCAGCAGCGGCAGGGGTATAGGCAATGAGCAGTTCTTC
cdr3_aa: CASSGRGIGNEQFF

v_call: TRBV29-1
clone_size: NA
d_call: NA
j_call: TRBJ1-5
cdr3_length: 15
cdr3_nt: TGCAGCCCTGCGGGAGACAGCTTTAGCAATCAGCCCCAGCATTTT
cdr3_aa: CSPAGDSFSNQPQHF

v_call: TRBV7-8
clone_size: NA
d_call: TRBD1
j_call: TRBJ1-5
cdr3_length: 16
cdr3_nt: TGTGCCAGCAGCTCGGACAGGGTTTCGGTAAATCAGCCCCAGCATTTT
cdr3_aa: CASSSDRVSVNQPQHF